The rows below give T cell receptor beta chains drawn from one sample of a study of graft-versus-host responses after intestinal transplantation. The antigens of these receptors remain unknown. Profiling relied on immunoSEQ multiplex PCR, and the TCRdb table lists in-frame clones only, not all of them. The sample records tens of thousands of clones, more than 85% being singletons. The sequenced sample was unstimulated CD8+ T cells sorted from spleen or lymph node cells, obtained before transplant. These receptors all come from a human donor who was the organ donor for an intestinal transplant. The CDR3 runs from the conserved cysteine through the conserved F or W. Fields, in order: D gene, V gene, clone size, J gene, CDR3 protein, CDR3 DNA. A D gene is named only where the DNA matches it firmly. Size values are once, few and many counts, or a class for expanded clones, and some rows have none.

>-|TRBV10-2|-|TRBJ1-1
CASSQKNTEAFF
TGCGCCAGCAGTCAGAAGAACACTGAAGCTTTCTTT
>TRBD2|TRBV7-2|-|TRBJ2-7
CASSLATSGTSYEQYF
TGTGCCAGCAGCTTAGCGACTAGCGGAACCTCCTACGAGCAGTACTTC
>TRBD2|TRBV9|-|TRBJ2-3
CASSLTSGGDTQYF
TGTGCCAGCAGCCTCACTAGCGGGGGAGATACGCAGTATTTT
>-|TRBV19|-|TRBJ1-1
CASSPTRQGNTEAFF
TGTGCCAGTAGTCCAACCCGGCAGGGAAACACTGAAGCTTTCTTT
>-|TRBV11-2|-|TRBJ2-5
CASSLVLGAGKETQYF
TGTGCCAGCAGCTTAGTACTTGGGGCAGGGAAAGAGACCCAGTACTTC
>-|TRBV18|-|TRBJ2-7
CASSSGWAYEQYF
TGTGCCAGCTCATCCGGGTGGGCCTACGAGCAGTACTTC
>TRBD2|TRBV4-2|-|TRBJ2-7
CASSQNSGRGYEQYF
TGTGCCAGCAGCCAAAATAGCGGGAGAGGCTACGAGCAGTACTTC
>-|TRBV5-1|-|TRBJ2-3
CASSLARGTDTQYF
TGCGCCAGCAGCTTGGCCCGGGGCACAGATACGCAGTATTTT
>TRBD2|TRBV27|-|TRBJ2-2
CASSFGGRTGELFF
TGTGCCAGCAGTTTCGGCGGGAGGACCGGGGAGCTGTTTTTT
>-|TRBV6-5|-|TRBJ2-7
CASRIGARDEQYF
TGTGCCAGCAGGATCGGGGCACGCGACGAGCAGTACTTC
>-|TRBV12-5|-|TRBJ1-2
CASGPLTGSNYGYTF
TGTGCTAGTGGTCCTCTGACAGGATCTAACTATGGCTACACCTTC
>-|TRBV27|-|TRBJ2-7
CASSFTASVYEQYF
TGTGCCAGCAGTTTTACAGCGTCAGTATACGAGCAGTACTTC
>-|TRBV19|-|TRBJ2-7
CASSTGLDYEQYF
TGTGCCAGTAGTACCGGACTGGATTACGAGCAGTACTTC
>-|TRBV7-9|-|TRBJ1-1
CASSWRNTEAFF
TGTGCCAGCAGCTGGCGGAACACTGAAGCTTTCTTT
>-|TRBV5-5|-|TRBJ1-2
CASRHRRLSHGYTF
TGTGCCAGCAGACATAGACGCCTATCCCATGGCTACACCTTC
>-|TRBV6-5|-|TRBJ1-1
CASSDPGTWGAFF
TGTGCCAGCAGTGATCCGGGGACGTGGGGCGCTTTCTTT
>TRBD2|TRBV27|-|TRBJ2-1
CASSFVAGGLFF
TGTGCCAGCAGTTTCGTGGCGGGAGGGCTGTTCTTC
>-|TRBV27|-|TRBJ2-2
CASSLVASGELFF
TGTGCCAGCAGCCTGGTCGCTTCCGGGGAGCTGTTTTTT
>-|TRBV27|once|TRBJ1-2
CASSRGYGYTF
TGTGCCAGCAGTCGGGGTTATGGCTACACCTTC
>-|TRBV10-2|-|TRBJ1-1
CASGGTEAFF
TGCGCCAGCGGGGGTACTGAAGCTTTCTTT
>-|TRBV11-1|-|TRBJ1-1
CASSLVSYTEAFF
TGTGCCAGCAGCTTAGTCTCGTACACTGAAGCTTTCTTT
>-|TRBV30|-|TRBJ1-2
CAWSVSATSRQGYTF
TGTGCCTGGAGTGTATCAGCGACCTCAAGGCAGGGCTACACCTTC
>-|TRBV1|-|TRBJ1-1
CTSSRPGHLNTEAFF
TGCACCAGCAGCCGCCCGGGACATTTGAACACTGAAGCTTTCTTT
>TRBD1|TRBV19|once|TRBJ2-7
CASSIAGTGNEQYF
TGTGCCAGTAGTATAGCCGGGACAGGGAACGAGCAGTACTTC
>TRBD2|TRBV11-2|-|TRBJ2-3
CASSLDSFRGTSGDTDTQYF
TGTGCCAGCAGCTTAGATTCGTTTAGGGGGACTAGCGGGGACACAGATACGCAGTATTTT
>-|TRBV11-3|-|TRBJ1-1
CASSPQVPEAFF
TGTGCCAGCAGTCCTCAGGTCCCTGAAGCTTTCTTT
>-|TRBV6-1|-|TRBJ2-2
CASSELRRGTGELFF
TGTGCCAGCAGTGAATTGAGGAGGGGCACCGGGGAGCTGTTTTTT
>-|TRBV10-3|-|TRBJ2-7
CAITQPGQIYEQYF
TGTGCCATCACCCAACCCGGACAGATCTACGAGCAGTACTTC
>TRBD2|TRBV6-5|-|TRBJ2-1
CASSRTSGSYNEQFF
TGTGCCAGCAGCCGTACTAGCGGGAGCTACAATGAGCAGTTCTTC
>TRBD1|TRBV19|-|TRBJ1-5
CASSMGGGGGQPQHF
TGTGCCAGTAGTATGGGGGGAGGGGGCGGTCAGCCCCAGCATTTT
>TRBD2|TRBV13|-|TRBJ2-5
CASSFNGASGPHTQYF
TGTGCCAGCAGCTTCAACGGGGCTAGCGGGCCCCACACCCAGTACTTC
>-|TRBV7-9|-|TRBJ2-1
CASSSVYNEQFF
TGTGCCAGCAGCTCCGTTTACAATGAGCAGTTCTTC
>-|TRBV6-1|-|TRBJ1-4
CASSEARWAARIQKLFF
TGTGCCAGCAGTGAAGCGCGTTGGGCAGCCAGGATTCAAAAACTGTTTTTT
>-|TRBV5-1|-|TRBJ2-7
CASSLVWATENEQYF
TGCGCCAGCAGCTTGGTGTGGGCCACGGAAAACGAGCAGTACTTC
>-|TRBV12-5|-|TRBJ1-2
CASGLVSGGRGYTF
TGTGCTAGTGGTTTGGTATCGGGGGGTCGGGGCTACACCTTC
>-|TRBV4-2|once|TRBJ2-1
CASSRLGVDNEQFF
TGTGCCAGCAGCCGTCTGGGTGTCGACAATGAGCAGTTCTTC
>TRBD1|TRBV29-1|-|TRBJ1-2
CSVWTGSNYGYTF
TGCAGCGTTTGGACAGGCAGTAACTATGGCTACACCTTC
>-|TRBV5-4|-|TRBJ1-2
CASAGPVPNYGYTF
TGTGCCAGCGCAGGCCCCGTTCCTAACTATGGCTACACCTTC
>TRBD1|TRBV27|-|TRBJ2-1
CASSLQGGYNEQFF
TGTGCCAGCAGTCTACAGGGGGGCTACAATGAGCAGTTCTTC
>TRBD1|TRBV19|-|TRBJ2-7
CASSIGAGGYMEQYF
TGTGCCAGTAGTATAGGGGCAGGGGGCTATATGGAGCAGTACTTC
>TRBD1|TRBV11-2|-|TRBJ2-7
CASSWPGQGTYEQYF
TGTGCCAGCAGCTGGCCGGGACAGGGTACCTACGAGCAGTACTTC
>-|TRBV25-1|-|TRBJ1-1
CASSEIGGKTEAFF
TGTGCCAGCAGTGAGATCGGGGGAAAAACTGAAGCTTTCTTT
>TRBD1|TRBV7-9|-|TRBJ2-3
CASSSYRGPYDTQYF
TGTGCCAGCAGCTCCTACAGGGGTCCTTATGATACGCAGTATTTT
>TRBD2|TRBV19|-|TRBJ2-3
CASSISLAGRADTQYF
TGTGCCAGTAGTATATCACTAGCGGGGCGGGCAGATACGCAGTATTTT
>-|TRBV7-9|-|TRBJ1-2
CASTPGGLGYTF
TGTGCCAGCACCCCGGGCGGGCTTGGCTACACCTTC